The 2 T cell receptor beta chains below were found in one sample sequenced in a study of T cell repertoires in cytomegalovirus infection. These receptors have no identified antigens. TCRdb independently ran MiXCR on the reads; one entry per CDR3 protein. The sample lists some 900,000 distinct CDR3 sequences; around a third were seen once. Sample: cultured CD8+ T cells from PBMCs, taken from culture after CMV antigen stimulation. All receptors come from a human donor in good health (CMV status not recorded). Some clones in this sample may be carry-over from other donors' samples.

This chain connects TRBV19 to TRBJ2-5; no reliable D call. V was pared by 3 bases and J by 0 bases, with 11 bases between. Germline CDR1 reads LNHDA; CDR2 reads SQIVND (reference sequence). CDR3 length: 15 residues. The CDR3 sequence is CASSMAYPYQETQYF. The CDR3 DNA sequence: TGTGCCAGTAGTATGGCGTACCCGTACCAAGAGACCCAGTACTTC. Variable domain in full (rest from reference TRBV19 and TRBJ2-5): DGGITQSPKYLFRKEGQNVTLSCEQNLNHDAMYWYRQDPGQGLRLIYYSQIVNDFQKGDIAEGYSVSREKKESFPLTVTSAQKNPTAFYLCASSMAYPYQETQYFGPGTRLLVL.

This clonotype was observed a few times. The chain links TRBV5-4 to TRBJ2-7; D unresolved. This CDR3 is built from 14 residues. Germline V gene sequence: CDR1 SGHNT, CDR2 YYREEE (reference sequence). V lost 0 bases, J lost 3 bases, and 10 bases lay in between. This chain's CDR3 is CASSLETMGYEQYF. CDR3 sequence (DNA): TGTGCCAGCAGCTTGGAAACTATGGGCTACGAGCAGTACTTC.